This T cell receptor beta chain was captured by sequencing in a study of cytomegalovirus exposure and HLA in healthy donors. Across the study: The early release's HLA-typed donors yielded roughly 85 million unique TCRs. Out of a few hundred genotyped donors, 81% belonged to the Caucasian-associated ancestry cluster. General study findings and limits: In a later analysis, 17,000 or so TCR beta sequences were associated with HLA alleles at 0.05 false discovery rate.

Trimming stripped 4 bases from V and 8 bases from J, with 8 bases between. The germline gives CDR1 DFQATT, CDR2 SNEGSKA (reference sequence). This CDR3 contains 11 residues. Though nominally healthy at sampling, donors likely had unrecorded immune exposures. Of note for this clone: Its antigen remains unknown.

PCR primers comprised 60 Vbeta and 13 Jbeta primers. Profiling relied on immunoSEQ multiplex PCR, and the TCRdb table lists in-frame clones only, not all of them. Counted here are 120,000 or so clones, roughly 80% occurring once; the ten biggest clones make up 11%. Specimen: PBMCs. The clonotype was recovered from a male donor in good health and CMV-seropositive. The genes are TRBV20-1 and TRBJ1-4, with unresolved D. CDR3 sequence (DNA): TGCAGTGCTATACGAGCCGAAAAACTGTTTTTT. Translated: CSAIRAEKLFF.